This T cell receptor beta chain is drawn from a study of neurological immune-mediated disorders. Germline lookup yields CDR1 DFQATT and CDR2 SNEGSKA (reference sequence). The V and J ends lost 0 bases and 7 bases, in that order; junction bases with no gene match: 12. The CDR3 has 15 amino acids. Using its own MiXCR run on the 5' RACE reads, TCRdb lists one record per CDR3 protein. The sample includes more than 25,000 distinct CDR3 sequences, about 12% of them seen just once. This clonotype has at least ten counts. This chain links TRBV20-1 with TRBJ2-7; 7 bases match TRBD1. The sequenced sample was PBMCs. The sequence was collected from a woman aged 60-75 years in good health. The CDR3 reads CSARDPRQGSKEQYF. In DNA form, the CDR3 reads TGCAGTGCTAGAGATCCGAGACAGGGATCGAAGGAGCAGTACTTC.